Following are 7 T cell receptor beta chains from one sample sequenced in a study of shared clonotypes between healthy human individuals. Measured with immunoSEQ multiplex PCR; TCRdb has only the in-frame clones, and not every one. The repertoire holds some 2 million clones, with about 95% as singletons. Positive CCR7 selection of CD45RO-negative cells yielded the naive CD8 cells, and terminally differentiated effector memory CD45RA+ cells were excluded. The sample consisted of naive CD8+ T cells sorted from blood. The receptors were sampled from a man aged 18 to 29 in good health.

The V gene is TRBV4-1, the J gene TRBJ2-5; 11 bases are shared with TRBD2. The ends lost 3 bases at V and 7 bases at J; junction bases unmatched: 7. CDR1 is MGHRA and CDR2 is YSYEKL in the germline V gene. The CDR3 runs to 15 residues. Here the CDR3 reads CASSQISGGEPTQYF. In DNA form, the CDR3 reads TGCGCCAGCAGCCAGATTAGCGGGGGGGAACCGACCCAGTACTTC.

This chain connects TRBV7-8 to TRBJ2-1; 10 positions agree with TRBD1. This CDR3 has 16 amino acids. The germline V gene encodes CDR1 SGHVS and CDR2 FQNEAQ. The V segment lost 10 bases and the J segment 7 bases; nucleotides outside the gene matches: 16. The DNA for the CDR3 is TGTGCCACCCACGATCGGGACAGGGGAGGTGGTAATGAGCAGTTCTTC. It yields the protein CATHDRDRGGGNEQFF.

The V and J genes are TRBV7-9 and TRBJ2-7; 13 bases are a match to TRBD2. Germline CDR1 reads SEHNR; CDR2 reads FQNEAQ (reference sequence). With V trimmed by 5 bases and J by 3 bases, 1 base remained unmatched. The CDR3 extends over 14 amino acids. The CDR3 DNA reads TGTGCCAGCAGCGGGACTAGCGGGATCTACGAGCAGTACTTC. This gives the protein CASSGTSGIYEQYF.

This clone was observed a few times. The J gene is TRBJ1-1, the V gene TRBV11-2; D is possibly TRBD1 (5 bases). The V and J ends lost 0 bases and 8 bases respectively, with 13 bases between them. The CDR3 length is 14 residues. Germline V gene lookup returns CDR1 SGHAT and CDR2 FQNNGV. In DNA, the CDR3 is TGTGCCAGCAGCTTAGATCGGTCGGGGGGGGAAGCTTTCTTT. Protein: CASSLDRSGGEAFF.

This clone was seen only once. This rearrangement joins TRBV5-6 to TRBJ2-7, with 7 bases identical to TRBD1. Trimming took 4 bases from V and 3 from J; bases not matched to a gene: 10. Germline assignment: CDR1 SGHDT and CDR2 YYEEEE. CDR3 size: 15 residues. This CDR3 reads CASSSPRDSRYEQYF. CDR3 coding DNA: TGTGCCAGCAGCAGTCCACGGGACAGCCGCTACGAGCAGTACTTC.

The chain is built from TRBV15 and TRBJ2-7; 7 bases are a match to TRBD2. J was trimmed by 3 bases and V by 0 bases; bases with no gene match: 8. The CDR3 is 16 residues long. Germline CDR1 LNHNV, CDR2 YYDKDF (reference sequence). The CDR3 nucleotides read TGTGCCACCAGCAGAGAACCAGACCGGGAGGACTACGAGCAGTACTTC. Amino acids: CATSREPDREDYEQYF. The full variable domain, completed using reference TRBV15 and TRBJ2-7, is DAMVIQNPRYQVTQFGKPVTLSCSQTLNHNVMYWYQQKSSQAPKLLFHYYDKDFNNEADTPDNFQSRRPNTSFCFLDIRSPGLGDTAMYLCATSREPDREDYEQYFGPGTRLTVT.

V is TRBV9 and J is TRBJ2-5, with D tentatively TRBD2 (5 bases). CDR3 length: 15 residues. Trimming removed 0 bases from V and 1 base from J, with 10 bases in between. CDR1 is SGDLS and CDR2 is YYNGEE in the germline V gene. The CDR3: CASSVEGLIQETQYF. In nucleotides, the CDR3 is TGTGCCAGCAGCGTAGAAGGACTCATCCAAGAGACCCAGTACTTC.